This T cell receptor (beta chain) derives from a study of identical twins. Notes on the study in general: Fewer insertions marked abundant cord blood beta clonotypes; young adult naive trended weakly, memory not at all.

This clonotype was recorded at least ten times. Its specificity is unknown. With template switching, a universal primer site was added, and the cDNA carried unique molecular identifiers. TCRdb ran MiXCR on the 5' RACE reads and lists one entry per CDR3 protein. The profile covers 200,000 to 300,000 distinct CDR3 sequences, with 8% to 11% appearing a single time and more than 8.5% taken by the ten largest. Donors uniformly comprised healthy Caucasians. The CDR3 length is 12 residues. The V and J ends lost 6 bases and 2 bases respectively, with 10 bases between them. The germline gives CDR1 DFQATT, CDR2 SNEGSKA (reference sequence).

This clonotype was sampled from a man aged 45-65 years in good health. Input material: memory T cells sorted from blood. The rearrangement joins TRBV20-1 to TRBJ1-1, with D perhaps matching TRBD1 (6 bases). The CDR3 protein is CSAQDSNTEAFF. The CDR3 DNA follows: TGCAGTGCGCAGGACAGTAACACTGAAGCTTTCTTT.